Listed here is a single TCR beta chain. In the source study's methods: Amplified reference gene primers provided the basis for estimating nucleated cell counts. Data came from immunoSEQ multiplex PCR; TCRdb stores just in-frame clones and leaves some out. The DNA gave D and trimming, while V, J and clone size come from that table. Of around 140,000 clones in the sample, roughly 80% are singletons; the top ten hold approximately 9.4%. This sample stems from a study of blood T cell repertoires in COVID-19. For the study at large: Sites in the United States, Italy and Spain provided acute and convalescent COVID-19 samples. Nucleic acid was either cDNA or gDNA, and it came from T cells, B-cell-depleted T cells, or PBMCs.

The CDR3 is 13 residues long. Germline V gene sequence: CDR1 MDHEN, CDR2 SYDVKM. V dropped 5 bases and J dropped 8 bases, with 15 bases sitting between them. The receptor was isolated from a woman aged 45-59 years with active or convalescent COVID-19. The specimen sequenced was peripheral blood. This rearrangement joins TRBV28 to TRBJ1-2; the D gene is possibly TRBD1 (6 bases). The CDR3 nucleotides read TGTGCCAGCAGTGGAAGGGGGGGTCAAGGCTACACCTTC. Protein sequence: CASSGRGGQGYTF.